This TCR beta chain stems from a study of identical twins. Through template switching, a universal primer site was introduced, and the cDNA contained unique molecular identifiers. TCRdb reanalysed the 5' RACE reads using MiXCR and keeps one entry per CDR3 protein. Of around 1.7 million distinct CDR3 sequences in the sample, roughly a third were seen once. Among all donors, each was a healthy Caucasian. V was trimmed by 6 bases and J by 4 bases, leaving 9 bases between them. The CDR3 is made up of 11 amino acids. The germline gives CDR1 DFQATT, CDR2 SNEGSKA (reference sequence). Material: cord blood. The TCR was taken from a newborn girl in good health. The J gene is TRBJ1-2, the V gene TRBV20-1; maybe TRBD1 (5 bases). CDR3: CSAPDIYGYTF. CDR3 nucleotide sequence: TGCAGTGCGCCGGACATCTATGGCTACACCTTC.